Detailed here is one T cell receptor (beta chain). What it binds is unknown. The data stem from a study of Ad26.COV2.S vaccination and SARS-CoV-2 variants. TCRdb's copy holds only in-frame clones and misses some; the assay was immunoSEQ multiplex PCR. Altogether around 320,000 clones are present, just under 85% being singletons, with the ten largest covering under 2.5%. Described treatment: about 20 received Ad26.COV2.S at low or high dose, single or two shots; a few received placebo; per-sample allocation not given. Sampling occurred on day 63 after the first vaccine or placebo injection. It was an adult aged 18-55 years in Boston who was the donor. Findings and caveats of the study: Reported post-vaccination CD8+ and CD4+ T cell responses to spike showed substantial breadth. Participants in the vaccine arm had higher spike-specific TCR breadth; placebo recipients had lower.

From germline, CDR1 is SGHDT and CDR2 YYEEEE. The V segment lost 3 bases and the J segment 5 bases; nucleotides outside the gene matches: 11. The CDR3 consists of 17 residues. The specimen comprised peripheral blood, sampled in a trial of Ad26.COV2.S vaccine versus placebo. The sequence was collected from a person aged 18-60 years who received the Ad26.COV2.S COVID-19 vaccine or a placebo. The chain recombines TRBV5-6 with TRBJ1-6; the match to TRBD1 covers 7 bases. The CDR3 DNA reads TGTGCCAGCAGCTCGGTGAGGGGGCGCTTTGATAATTCACCCCTCCACTTT. Translated, it gives CASSSVRGRFDNSPLHF.